Listed below are T cell receptor beta chains from one sample, sequenced in a study of beta chain features in type 1 diabetes. Sequencing used immunoSEQ multiplex PCR; TCRdb keeps in-frame clones, though not all of them. The table records around 180,000 clones, approximately 7.8% of them present only once. The specimen was central memory CD4+ T cells from blood. These receptors came from a woman in her 40s with type 1 diabetes. The CDR3 runs from the conserved cysteine through the conserved F or W. A D gene is named only where the DNA matches it firmly.

v_gene | d_gene | CDR3aa
TRBV7-3 | - | CASSLESADTQYF
TRBV27 | - | CASSLEGRGSVRSPLHF
TRBV11-2 | TRBD2 | CASSQESAKGRADTQYF
TRBV9 | TRBD1 | CASSRGQGNEKLFF
TRBV19 | - | CASSTGDYGYTF
TRBV9 | TRBD1 | CASSVGRQGREKLFF
TRBV4-2 | - | CASSQARNYGYTF
TRBV23-1 | - | CASSQSEGQSNTEAFF
TRBV7-2 | - | CASSSSRGGGSSYEQYF
TRBV28 | - | CASSFPRGGNEKLFF
TRBV4-3 | - | CASSQEGDSYNEQFF
TRBV4-1 | - | CASSQRGGYRLAYEQYF
TRBV25-1 | - | CASTGNNEQFF
TRBV5-5 | - | CASSLEAGYGYTF
TRBV4-1 | TRBD2 | CASSQEGLAGGLVQADTQYF
TRBV5-1 | - | CASSLGQLEKLFF
TRBV7-2 | - | CASSLWWSMNTEAFF
TRBV28 | - | CASRQGGSGNTIYF
TRBV29-1 | - | CSVERGLNTEAFF
TRBV7-9 | TRBD1 | CASSLDWTGASPLHF
TRBV2 | - | CASSGMSGELFF
TRBV28 | - | CASSTSGRGYEQYF
TRBV10-3 | TRBD2 | CAIGARDAGAGANVLTF
TRBV7-7 | - | CASSLSGTPQETQYF
TRBV29-1 | - | CSARGAGGLEQYF
TRBV14 | - | CASSQDRGAYTF
TRBV4-3 | - | CASSQTGINYEQYF
TRBV5-1 | TRBD1 | CASSLEGTGYNEQFF
TRBV28 | - | CASSLGGGHRGLAASSYEQYF